The 5 T cell receptor beta chains reported below all come from one sample, sequenced in a study of blood T cell repertoires in COVID-19. The repertoire was sequenced with immunoSEQ multiplex PCR; TCRdb's copy has only in-frame clones and lacks some. This repertoire shows under 95,000 clones, approximately 90% found once; its top ten account for 2.6%. The sequenced material came from peripheral blood. The receptors shown here come from a man aged 50 to 59 with COVID-19, enrolled during active disease.

The J gene is TRBJ2-7, the V gene TRBV5-8; 10 bases agree with TRBD1. The V and J ends lost 1 base and 7 bases, in that order; junction bases with no gene match: 5. The germline V gene has CDR1 SGHTS and CDR2 YDEGEE. The CDR3 totals 14 residues. CDR3 sequence reads: CASSLRQGAREQYF. In DNA, the CDR3 is TGTGCCAGCAGCTTGCGACAGGGGGCGAGGGAGCAGTACTTC.

J is TRBJ2-2 and V is TRBV7-2; TRBD2 is a possible D gene (6 bases). Trimming stripped 1 base from V and 6 bases from J, with 6 bases between. Germline V gene sequence: CDR1 SGHTA, CDR2 FQGNSA. The CDR3 loop spans 13 amino acids. The CDR3 loop is CASSLGGAGELFF. The CDR3 DNA sequence: TGTGCCAGCAGCTTAGGGGGGGCCGGGGAGCTGTTTTTT. Variable domain in full (rest from reference TRBV7-2 and TRBJ2-2): GAGVSQSPSNKVTEKGKDVELRCDPISGHTALYWYRQSLGQGLEFLIYFQGNSAPDKSGLPSDRFSAERTGGSVSTLTIQRTQQEDSAVYLCASSLGGAGELFFGEGSRLTVL.

This clone was recorded once. CDR3 amino acids: CASSDPLPYEQYV. The CDR3 nucleotides read TGTGCCAGCAGTGACCCACTACCCTACGAGCAGTACGTC. V usage is TRBV6-4 and J usage is TRBJ2-7; unclear D gene. There are 13 residues in the CDR3. Germline V gene lookup returns CDR1 MRHNA and CDR2 SNTAGT. The ends were cut back, 2 bases at V and 2 bases at J, with 7 bases in the middle.

The chain is built from TRBV7-8 and TRBJ1-2; TRBD1 is a possible D gene (6 bases). Germline V gene data show CDR1 as SGHVS and CDR2 as FQNEAQ. Trimming pared 5 bases from V and 4 bases from J, leaving 14 bases between. CDR3 length: 14 residues. CDR3 loop: CASSPAPGAYGYTF. The CDR3 nucleotides are TGTGCCAGCAGCCCGGCTCCAGGGGCCTATGGCTACACCTTC. The variable domain in full, completed from reference TRBV7-8 and TRBJ1-2, reads GAGVSQSPRYKVAKRGQDVALRCDPISGHVSLFWYQQALGQGPEFLTYFQNEAQLDKSGLPSDRFFAERPEGSVSTLKIQRTQQEDSAVYLCASSPAPGAYGYTFGSGTRLTVV.

The V call is TRBV18, the J call TRBJ2-7, with 13 positions matching TRBD2. V was pared by 3 bases and J by 4 bases, with 3 bases of the junction left unmatched. This CDR3 spans 15 amino acids. Germline loops: CDR1 KGHSH, CDR2 LQKENI. The CDR3 nucleotides read TGTGCCAGCTCACCTCGACTAGCGGGAGGATACGAGCAGTACTTC. Its protein product is CASSPRLAGGYEQYF. Full variable domain (outside the CDR3, taken from reference TRBV18 and TRBJ2-7): NAGVMQNPRHLVRRRGQEARLRCSPMKGHSHVYWYRQLPEEGLKFMVYLQKENIIDESGMPKERFSAEFPKEGPSILRIQQVVRGDSAAYFCASSPRLAGGYEQYFGPGTRLTVT.